The rows below give T cell receptor beta chains drawn from one sample of a study of shared clonotypes between healthy human individuals. The repertoire was sequenced with immunoSEQ multiplex PCR; TCRdb's copy has only in-frame clones and lacks some. The data contain about 2.4 million clones, approximately 93% of them singletons. Specimen: naive CD4+ T cells from PBMCs. The receptor source for this set is a man younger than 35 in good health. Some clones in this sample may be carry-over from other donors' samples. Both conserved end residues are part of each CDR3. D genes are given only for firm matches. Part of the rows lack a size; the others show once, few, many or a class for expanded clones.

TRBV5-1	TRBJ2-1	.	once	TGCGCCAGCAGCTTGGGTCCGAATGTGGGATACAATGAGCAGTTCTTC	CASSLGPNVGYNEQFF
TRBV18	TRBJ1-2	TRBD1	.	TGTGCCAGCTCACCGGGACAGGGAAGTCAAAGCTACACCTTC	CASSPGQGSQSYTF
TRBV5-1	TRBJ2-2	.	.	TGCGCCAGCAGCTTGTATGAATACGACACCGGGGAGCTGTTTTTT	CASSLYEYDTGELFF
TRBV4-1	TRBJ1-5	.	.	TGCGCCAGCAGCCAAGATCTTTATGGGCAGCCCCAGCATTTT	CASSQDLYGQPQHF
TRBV5-1	TRBJ1-2	.	.	TGCGCCAGCAGCCCTTACCAGGGTGCGGTTGGCTACACCTTC	CASSPYQGAVGYTF
TRBV15	TRBJ1-5	TRBD1	.	TGTGCCACCGCGGGACAGGCAGATCAGCCCCAGCATTTT	CATAGQADQPQHF
TRBV30	TRBJ2-1	.	.	TGTGCCTGGAGTGCCGACGGATACAATGAGCAGTTCTTC	CAWSADGYNEQFF
TRBV29-1	TRBJ2-7	TRBD1	.	TGCAGCGTCAGGGGGCCCGGACGGGAGCAGTACTTC	CSVRGPGREQYF
TRBV2	TRBJ2-7	.	.	TGTGCCAGCAGTGAAGCATATTCCTCCTTTCAGTACTTC	CASSEAYSSFQYF
TRBV11-1	TRBJ2-2	.	.	TGTGCCAGCAGCTTGGGACGGCTCCCCGGGGAGCTGTTTTTT	CASSLGRLPGELFF
TRBV5-1	TRBJ2-1	.	.	TGCGCCAGCAGCCGACCGATTACAGGCGCCTACAATGAGCAGTTCTTC	CASSRPITGAYNEQFF
TRBV5-1	TRBJ2-5	TRBD1	.	TGCGCCAGCAGCTCGACAGGGGATGGGACCCAGTACTTC	CASSSTGDGTQYF
TRBV30	TRBJ1-4	.	.	TGTGCCTGGAGTGAATCCCACAGGTTCCCTAATGAAAAACTGTTTTTT	CAWSESHRFPNEKLFF
TRBV28	TRBJ1-2	.	.	TGTGCCAGCAGCGTTTCTACCGGGACCGCGAGGGGCTACACCTTC	CASSVSTGTARGYTF
TRBV4-1	TRBJ2-5	.	.	TGCGCCAGCAGCCAAACTCAAGAGACCCAGTACTTC	CASSQTQETQYF
TRBV5-1	TRBJ2-1	TRBD2	.	TGCGCCAGCAGCTACACGGGACTAGCGGGAGTTGAGCAGTTCTTC	CASSYTGLAGVEQFF
TRBV29-1	TRBJ1-1	TRBD1	few	TGCAGCGCTGGGACAGGTGGGACTGAAGCTTTCTTT	CSAGTGGTEAFF
TRBV28	TRBJ2-7	TRBD2	once	TGTGCCAGTTTCCCCGCGGCGGGGGGCGGCGGGAGGGCCGTAGACGAGCAGTACTTC	CASFPAAGGGGRAVDEQYF
TRBV5-1	TRBJ1-6	.	once	TGCGCCAGCAGCGGGGGGACTTCTCGTGGTTCACCCCTCCACTTT	CASSGGTSRGSPLHF
TRBV5-5	TRBJ1-2	TRBD1	.	TGTGCCAGCAGCTTGGGACAGGGGGGCTATGGCTACACCTTC	CASSLGQGGYGYTF
TRBV19	TRBJ2-7	.	.	TGTGCCAGTAGTATAGGATCACGGACGATCGAGCAGTACTTC	CASSIGSRTIEQYF
TRBV7-2	TRBJ1-5	.	.	TGTGCCAGCAGCTTAGTGAGGGCCCGGGGTCAGCCCCAGCATTTT	CASSLVRARGQPQHF
TRBV9	TRBJ2-1	.	.	TGTGCCAGCAGCCCAGGACGATACAATGAGCAGTTCTTC	CASSPGRYNEQFF
TRBV5-1	TRBJ1-4	.	.	TGCGCCAGCAGCTTGGGCGGAGGTAATGAAAAACTGTTTTTT	CASSLGGGNEKLFF
TRBV28	TRBJ1-4	.	.	TGTGCCAGCAGTCTTGCAGGGGAAGTCGAAAAACTGTTTTTT	CASSLAGEVEKLFF
TRBV18	TRBJ2-7	TRBD2	.	TGTGCCAGCTCACCGGGGACTAGCGGGAGTACGTACGAGCAGTACTTC	CASSPGTSGSTYEQYF
TRBV6-1	TRBJ2-5	TRBD2	.	TGTGCCAGCACCCCGGGGACTAGAGAGACCCAGTACTTC	CASTPGTRETQYF
TRBV10-3	TRBJ2-1	TRBD2	.	TGTGCCATCACCCTGAGTCCGGGGGAGGGCGGTGGTGAGCAGTTCTTC	CAITLSPGEGGGEQFF
TRBV19	TRBJ2-7	TRBD1	.	TGTGCCAGTAGTATTCGGACAGGGGGCTACGAGCAGTACTTC	CASSIRTGGYEQYF
TRBV12-5	TRBJ2-2	.	.	TGTGCTAGTGGTTTGACAGGGACCGAGGAGCTGTTTTTT	CASGLTGTEELFF
TRBV5-1	TRBJ1-1	.	once	TGCGCCAGCAGCTTACCGCCCGGGGGACAGAACACTGAAGCTTTCTTT	CASSLPPGGQNTEAFF
TRBV7-2	TRBJ2-5	.	.	TGTGCCAGCAGCTTAGTCAGTACAGAGTACCAAGAGACCCAGTACTTC	CASSLVSTEYQETQYF
TRBV2	TRBJ2-5	.	.	TGTGCCAGCAGTGAAGCGAGGGTTTCGGTGACCCAGTACTTC	CASSEARVSVTQYF
TRBV7-3	TRBJ2-2	TRBD2	once	TGTGCCAGCAGCCTCGGGACTAGCGGGGGCTACACCGGGGAGCTGTTTTTT	CASSLGTSGGYTGELFF
TRBV28	TRBJ1-3	.	.	TGTGCCAGCAGTCCAATAGGGCTGGGAGCTAGCTCTGGAAACACCATATATTTT	CASSPIGLGASSGNTIYF
TRBV18	TRBJ2-4	.	.	TGTGCCAGCTCACCGACCCTCATAGCCAAAAACATTCAGTACTTC	CASSPTLIAKNIQYF
TRBV19	TRBJ2-7	.	once	TGTGCCAGTAAGTCCGGACCGACATCCTACGAGCAGTACTTC	CASKSGPTSYEQYF
TRBV30	TRBJ1-5	TRBD1	.	TGTGCCTGGAGTGTACGACAGGGTGGTTTAAATCAGCCCCAGCATTTT	CAWSVRQGGLNQPQHF
TRBV7-2	TRBJ2-1	TRBD2	.	TGTGCCAGCAGTCCCGGACTAGCGTCTCCTTCTGAGCAGTTCTTC	CASSPGLASPSEQFF
TRBV19	TRBJ2-5	.	.	TGTGCCAGTAGTCCCAGGGGACCCCAAGAGACCCAGTACTTC	CASSPRGPQETQYF
TRBV20-1	TRBJ2-4	.	.	TGCAGTGCTAGTCCGGACCGGTCCCAGTACTTC	CSASPDRSQYF
TRBV30	TRBJ2-3	.	.	TGTGCCTGGAGTGTAAGAATCACCACAGATACGCAGTATTTT	CAWSVRITTDTQYF
TRBV18	TRBJ2-2	TRBD1	.	TGTGCCAGCTCACCCCCGACCGGGACAGGGGGCACCGGGGAGCTGTTTTTT	CASSPPTGTGGTGELFF
TRBV5-8	TRBJ1-2	.	.	TGTGCCAGCAGCTTGTTGAAGGATGGCTACACCTTC	CASSLLKDGYTF
TRBV5-4	TRBJ2-7	TRBD2	.	TGTGCCAGCAGCTCAGGACTAGCGAGGGGAGGCGAGCAGTACTTC	CASSSGLARGGEQYF
TRBV7-9	TRBJ2-3	.	.	TGTGCCAGCAGCTTAGACGGATATACGCAGTATTTT	CASSLDGYTQYF